Listed below are T cell receptor beta chains from one sample, sequenced in a study of blood T cells in healthy people across ages. TCRdb reanalysed the 5' RACE reads using MiXCR and keeps one entry per CDR3 protein. The repertoire has 1.5 million to 1.8 million distinct CDR3 sequences, roughly 43% of them found once; the top ten carry roughly 3.7%. The sample was blood. The origin of the receptors is a woman aged 18-29 years in good health. Both conserved end residues are trimmed from each CDR3. Each record gives: V gene, D gene, CDR3 protein. The D gene is left open where the match is weak.

>TRBV24-1|TRBD1
ATSDRTGSSYEQY
>TRBV10-3|NA
AISETPGFNGYT
>TRBV27|TRBD1
ASSSFSYGDRNTEAF
>TRBV4-2|TRBD1
ASRERDRVDYEQY
>TRBV9|NA
ASSPTTAGNEQF
>TRBV27|NA
ASSLSGGPANTQY
>TRBV6-2/TRBV6-3|TRBD2
ASRHGRPTYEQY
>TRBV7-9|NA
ASSHQVVGNNKQF
>TRBV27|TRBD2
ASNPSGGARYNEQF
>TRBV7-9|NA
ASSLIAVHTDTQY
>TRBV20-1|TRBD2
SALVGGVLDTQY
>TRBV5-1|TRBD2
ASSLSGGALYEQY
>TRBV7-2|TRBD2
ASSFRQGSGRYQETQY
>TRBV5-5|NA
ASSLFLDPRATEAF
>TRBV18|TRBD1
ASSPTTGTNTEAF
>TRBV29-1|TRBD1
SVISSRGLGYT
>TRBV29-1|TRBD1
SVDQQGGSLYGYT
>TRBV11-2|NA
ASSLEPLKRQF
>TRBV3-1|NA
ASSQRGPQY
>TRBV12-3/TRBV12-4|NA
ASSFGRDGSNQPQH
>TRBV29-1|NA
SVGGAKNIQY
>TRBV10-2|NA
ASSGRGQSTYGYT
>TRBV4-3|NA
ASSLRRPGFYGYT
>TRBV4-3|NA
ASSQGTVLSGANVLT
>TRBV28|NA
ASSLSDRLYYGYT
>TRBV10-3|NA
AISEFRQGYGCT
>TRBV5-1|NA
ASSLGLIEQY
>TRBV7-9|NA
ASSLVGRPTQY